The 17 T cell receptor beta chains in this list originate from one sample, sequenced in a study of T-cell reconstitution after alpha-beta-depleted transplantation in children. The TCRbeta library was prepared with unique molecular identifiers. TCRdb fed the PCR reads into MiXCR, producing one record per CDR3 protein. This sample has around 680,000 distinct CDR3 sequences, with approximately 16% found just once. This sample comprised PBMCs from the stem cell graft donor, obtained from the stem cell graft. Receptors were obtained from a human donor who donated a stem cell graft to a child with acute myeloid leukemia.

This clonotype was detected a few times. The DNA of the CDR3 is TGTGCCAGCAGTCTCAACCTCCAGCAGAGTTATGGCTACACCTTC. It translates to CASSLNLQQSYGYTF. This chain connects TRBV12-3 or TRBV12-4 to TRBJ1-2, with D uncertain. V was shortened by 5 bases and J by 5 bases, with 18 bases between the two germline ends. The CDR3 contains 15 residues.

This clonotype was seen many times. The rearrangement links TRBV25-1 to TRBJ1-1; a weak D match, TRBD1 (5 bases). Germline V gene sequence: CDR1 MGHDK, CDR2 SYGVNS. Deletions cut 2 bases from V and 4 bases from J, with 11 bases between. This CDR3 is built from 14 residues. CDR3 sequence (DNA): TGTGCCAGCAGTGAAGAGGGAAGGGGCACTGAAGCTTTCTTT. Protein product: CASSEEGRGTEAFF.

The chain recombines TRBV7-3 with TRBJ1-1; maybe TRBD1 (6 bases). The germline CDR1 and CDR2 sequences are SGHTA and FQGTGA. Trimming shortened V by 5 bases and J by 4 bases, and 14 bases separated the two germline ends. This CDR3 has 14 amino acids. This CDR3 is CASSPRTVRTEAFF. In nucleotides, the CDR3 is TGTGCCAGCAGCCCCCGGACAGTTCGCACTGAAGCTTTCTTT.

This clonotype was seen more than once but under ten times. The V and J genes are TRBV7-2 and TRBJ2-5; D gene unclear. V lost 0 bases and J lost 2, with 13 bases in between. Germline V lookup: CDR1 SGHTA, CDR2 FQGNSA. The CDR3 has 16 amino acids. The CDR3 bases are TGTGCCAGCAGCTTAGCGCTTGACATTAGGCAAGAGACCCAGTACTTC. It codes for CASSLALDIRQETQYF.

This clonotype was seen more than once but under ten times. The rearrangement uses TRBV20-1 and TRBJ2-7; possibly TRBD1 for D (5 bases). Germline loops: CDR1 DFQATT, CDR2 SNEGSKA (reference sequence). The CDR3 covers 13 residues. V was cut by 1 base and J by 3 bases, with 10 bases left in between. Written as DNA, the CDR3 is TGCAGTGCTAGAGCCCCGGACAACTACGAGCAGTACTTC. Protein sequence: CSARAPDNYEQYF.

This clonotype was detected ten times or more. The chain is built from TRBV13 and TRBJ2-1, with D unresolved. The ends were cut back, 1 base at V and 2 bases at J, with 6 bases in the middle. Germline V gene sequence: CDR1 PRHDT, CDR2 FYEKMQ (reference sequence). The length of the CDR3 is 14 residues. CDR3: CASSLARAYNEQFF. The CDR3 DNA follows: TGTGCCAGCAGCTTAGCCAGAGCCTACAATGAGCAGTTCTTC.

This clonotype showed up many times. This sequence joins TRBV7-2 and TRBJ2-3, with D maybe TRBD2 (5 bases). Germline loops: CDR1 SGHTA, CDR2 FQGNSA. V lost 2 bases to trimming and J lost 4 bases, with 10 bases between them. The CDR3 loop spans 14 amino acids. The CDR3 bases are TGTGCCAGCAGCTTAACGAGGAGGCCAGATACGCAGTATTTT. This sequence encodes CASSLTRRPDTQYF.

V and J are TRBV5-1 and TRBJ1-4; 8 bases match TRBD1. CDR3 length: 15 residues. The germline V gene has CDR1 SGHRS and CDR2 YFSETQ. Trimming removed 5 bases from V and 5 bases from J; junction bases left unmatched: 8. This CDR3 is CASRWTGLGNEKLFF. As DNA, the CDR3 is TGCGCCAGCAGGTGGACAGGGCTGGGCAATGAAAAACTGTTTTTT.

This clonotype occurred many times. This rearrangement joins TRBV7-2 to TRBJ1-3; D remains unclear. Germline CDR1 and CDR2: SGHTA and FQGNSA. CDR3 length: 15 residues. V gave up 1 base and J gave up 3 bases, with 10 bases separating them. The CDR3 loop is CASSLEAGNGNTIYF. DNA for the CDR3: TGTGCCAGCAGCTTAGAGGCGGGAAATGGAAACACCATATATTTT.

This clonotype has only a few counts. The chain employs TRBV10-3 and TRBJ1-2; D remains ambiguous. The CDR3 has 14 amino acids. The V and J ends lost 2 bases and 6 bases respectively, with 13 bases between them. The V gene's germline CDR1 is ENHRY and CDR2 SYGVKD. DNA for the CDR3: TGTGCCATCAGTGAGACAGTCCTTAGGCATGGCTACACCTTC. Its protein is CAISETVLRHGYTF.

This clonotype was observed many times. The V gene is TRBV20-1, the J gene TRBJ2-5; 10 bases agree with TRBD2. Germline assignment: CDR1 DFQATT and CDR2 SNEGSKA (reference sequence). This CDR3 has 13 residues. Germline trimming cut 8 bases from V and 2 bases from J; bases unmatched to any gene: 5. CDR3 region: CSQETSGQETQYF. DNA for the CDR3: TGCAGTCAAGAGACTAGCGGGCAAGAGACCCAGTACTTC.

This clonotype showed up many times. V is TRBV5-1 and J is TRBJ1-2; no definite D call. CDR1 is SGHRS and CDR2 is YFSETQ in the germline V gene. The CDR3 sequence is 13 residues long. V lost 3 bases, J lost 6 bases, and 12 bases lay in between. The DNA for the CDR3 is TGCGCCAGCAGCTCGCATCAGAGGGATGGCTACACCTTC. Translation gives CASSSHQRDGYTF.

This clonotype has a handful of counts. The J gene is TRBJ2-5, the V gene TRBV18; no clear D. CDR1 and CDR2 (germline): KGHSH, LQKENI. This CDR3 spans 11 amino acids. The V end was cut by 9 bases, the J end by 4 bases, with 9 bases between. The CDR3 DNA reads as TGTGCCAGTCTATCGGGAGAGACCCAGTACTTC. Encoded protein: CASLSGETQYF.

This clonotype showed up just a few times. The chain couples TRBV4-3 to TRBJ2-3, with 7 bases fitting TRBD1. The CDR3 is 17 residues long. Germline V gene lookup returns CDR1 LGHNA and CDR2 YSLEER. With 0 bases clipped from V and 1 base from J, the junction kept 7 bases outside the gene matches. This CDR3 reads CASSQEATGWGTDTQYF. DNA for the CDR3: TGCGCCAGCAGCCAAGAGGCGACAGGGTGGGGCACAGATACGCAGTATTTT.

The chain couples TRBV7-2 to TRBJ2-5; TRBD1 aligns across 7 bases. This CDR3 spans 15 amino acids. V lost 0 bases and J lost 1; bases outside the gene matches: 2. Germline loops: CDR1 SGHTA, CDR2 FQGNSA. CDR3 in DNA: TGTGCCAGCAGCTTAGCGGGGGACAGCCAAGAGACCCAGTACTTC. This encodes CASSLAGDSQETQYF. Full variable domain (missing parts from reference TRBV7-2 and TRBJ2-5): GAGVSQSPSNKVTEKGKDVELRCDPISGHTALYWYRQSLGQGLEFLIYFQGNSAPDKSGLPSDRFSAERTGGSVSTLTIQRTQQEDSAVYLCASSLAGDSQETQYFGPGTRLLVL.

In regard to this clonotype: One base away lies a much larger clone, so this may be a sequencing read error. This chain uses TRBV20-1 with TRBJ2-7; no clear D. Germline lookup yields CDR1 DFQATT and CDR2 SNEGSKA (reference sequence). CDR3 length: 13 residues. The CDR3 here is CSASLRVPYGQYF. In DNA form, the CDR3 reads TGCAGTGCTAGTCTTCGGGTCCCCTACGGGCAGTACTTC.

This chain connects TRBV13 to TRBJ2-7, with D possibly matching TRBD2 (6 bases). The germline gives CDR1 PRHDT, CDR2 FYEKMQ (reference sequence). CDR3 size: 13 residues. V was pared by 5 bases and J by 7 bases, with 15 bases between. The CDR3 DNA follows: TGTGCCAGCAGCCCTGGGACTGCTGGGGAGCAGTACGTC. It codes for CASSPGTAGEQYV.